The sequence of this TCR beta chain was determined in a study of blood T cell repertoires in COVID-19. Study background: Whether acute or convalescent, the COVID-19 samples came from the United States, Italy and Spain. The analysed material was cDNA or gDNA that came from T cells, B-cell-depleted T cells, or PBMCs.

At least ten counts were recorded for this clone. The CDR3 totals 16 residues. As handled by the study authors: From reference gene primer amplification, estimates of nucleated cell counts were derived. Measured with immunoSEQ multiplex PCR; TCRdb has only the in-frame clones, and not every one. D and trimming come from the DNA, and the V and J calls and clone size come from that table. The sample contains 110,000 or so clones, around 64% of which appear only once. This chain joins TRBV21-1 and TRBJ2-1; TRBD2 is taken as the D call from the table, unchecked against the DNA. TRBV21-1 is classified as a pseudogene. The clonotype was recovered from a woman aged 40-49 years with acute or convalescent COVID-19. The sequencing input was peripheral blood. The chain's CDR3 is CASSKGAGGRHNEQFF. In DNA form, the CDR3 reads TGTGCCAGCAGCAAAGGAGCGGGGGGGCGTCACAATGAGCAGTTCTTC.